This entry concerns a single T cell receptor (beta chain). Clones were read by immunoSEQ multiplex PCR, and TCRdb kept only the in-frame ones, dropping some. Of around 310,000 clones listed, over 75% are singletons. The data are from a study of blood T cell repertoires in COVID-19. About the research overall: Italy, Spain and the United States were the sources of the convalescent and acute COVID-19 samples. The analysed material was cDNA or gDNA that came from T cells, B-cell-depleted T cells, or PBMCs.

The CDR3 has 13 residues. CDR1 is SQVTM, CDR2 ANQGSEA, per germline. The V gene end was trimmed by 8 bases and the J gene end by 1 base; junction bases not matched to a gene: 7. Sequenced: PBMCs or T cells enriched from blood (not recorded which). This TCR was sampled from a woman aged 40 to 55 who had recovered from COVID-19. V is TRBV29-1 and J is TRBJ2-5; 7 nucleotides align to TRBD1. CDR3 sequence: CSTTGIIQETQYF. The DNA for the CDR3 is TGCAGCACGACAGGGATAATCCAAGAGACCCAGTACTTC. Using reference TRBV29-1 and TRBJ2-5 for the parts outside the CDR3, the full variable domain is SAVISQKPSRDICQRGTSLTIQCQVDSQVTMMFWYRQQPGQSLTLIATANQGSEATYESGFVIDKFPISRPNLTFSTLTVSNMSPEDSSIYLCSTTGIIQETQYFGPGTRLLVL.